The 20 T cell receptor beta chains below come from one sample, sequenced in a study of blood T cell repertoires in COVID-19. Clones were sequenced by immunoSEQ multiplex PCR, and TCRdb holds only the in-frame ones, with some missing. The table has around 270,000 clones, about 89% seen once. Sequencing was carried out using peripheral blood. These receptors originate from a man aged 40-50 years with acute or convalescent COVID-19.

CDR3 in amino acids: CASSEARADGYTF. CDR3 nucleotide sequence: TGTGCCAGCAGTGAAGCCAGGGCGGATGGCTACACCTTC. This sequence joins TRBV2 and TRBJ1-2; tentatively, D is TRBD1 (5 bases). V lost 0 bases and J 6 bases, leaving 8 bases between the germline ends. The germline V gene encodes CDR1 SNHLY and CDR2 FYNNEI. CDR3 size: 13 residues.

The chain recombines TRBV5-1 with TRBJ2-6; D gene unclear. Per germline, CDR1 SGHRS and CDR2 YFSETQ. The CDR3 is 15 amino acids. V was trimmed by 8 bases and J by 0 bases, leaving 12 bases between them. The CDR3 DNA follows: TGCGCCAGGGAGTCGCCCAGCTCTGGGGCCAACGTCCTGACTTTC. It specifies CARESPSSGANVLTF. The complete variable domain, with remaining parts taken from reference TRBV5-1 and TRBJ2-6, reads KAGVTQTPRYLIKTRGQQVTLSCSPISGHRSVSWYQQTPGQGLQFLFEYFSETQRNKGNFPGRFSGRQFSNSRSEMNVSTLELGDSALYLCARESPSSGANVLTFGAGSRLTVL.

The chain uses TRBV19 and TRBJ1-2, with 8 positions matching TRBD1. The germline gives CDR1 LNHDA, CDR2 SQIVND (reference sequence). The CDR3 sequence is 14 residues long. Trimming at V came to 3 bases and at J to 6 bases, leaving 6 bases not matched to a gene. The CDR3 spells CASSIRTGRDGYTF. The CDR3 DNA is TGTGCCAGTAGTATTAGGACAGGGCGGGATGGCTACACCTTC.

The chain employs TRBV14 and TRBJ1-3, with 8 positions matching TRBD1. Germline V gene data show CDR1 as SGHDN and CDR2 as FVKESK. The CDR3 has 15 residues. Germline trimming cut 4 bases from V and 4 bases from J; bases unmatched to any gene: 6. The CDR3 here is CASSPPGQAGNTIYF. Here the CDR3 DNA reads TGTGCCAGCAGCCCGCCGGGACAGGCAGGAAACACCATATATTTT.

This chain connects TRBV5-1 to TRBJ2-2; D is unclear. Germline loops: CDR1 SGHRS, CDR2 YFSETQ. The CDR3 totals 14 residues. Trimming took 3 bases from V and 1 from J, leaving 7 bases between them. The CDR3 loop reads CASSSTLNTGELFF. DNA of the CDR3: TGCGCCAGCAGCTCGACATTGAACACCGGGGAGCTGTTTTTT.

V is TRBV11-3 and J is TRBJ2-7; a possible D gene is TRBD2 (6 bases). CDR3 length: 14 residues. The V end lost 4 bases, the J end lost 2 bases, and 12 bases lay between the germline ends. Germline values: CDR1 SGHNT, CDR2 YENEEA. CDR3 sequence: CASSSGTQPYEQYF. In DNA form, the CDR3 reads TGTGCCAGCAGCTCTGGGACTCAACCCTACGAGCAGTACTTC.

The chain carries TRBV25-1 and TRBJ1-1, with D perhaps matching TRBD1 (6 bases). V lost 4 bases and J 8 bases, leaving 11 bases between the germline ends. The germline gives CDR1 MGHDK, CDR2 SYGVNS. This CDR3 is 12 amino acids long. CDR3 loop: CASSGSGTEAFF. CDR3 nucleotide sequence: TGTGCCAGCAGTGGGTCTGGGACAGAAGCTTTCTTT.

This clone showed up just a few times. The chain employs TRBV30 and TRBJ1-1; possible D gene TRBD1, 6 bases. CDR3 length: 14 amino acids. Trimming stripped 3 bases from V and 4 bases from J, with 15 bases between. Germline CDR1 GTSNPN, CDR2 SVGIG (reference sequence). The CDR3 DNA is TGTGCCTGGAGCCAGTGGGCCAGGGGCACTGAAGCTTTCTTT. This codes for CAWSQWARGTEAFF.

This rearrangement joins TRBV11-2 to TRBJ2-3; D call uncertain. Per the germline V gene, CDR1 is SGHAT and CDR2 is FQNNGV. Trimming cost V 0 bases and J 2 bases, with 3 bases left between them. There are 13 residues in the CDR3. CDR3 amino acids: CASSLDLTDTQYF. In DNA form, the CDR3 reads TGTGCCAGCAGCTTAGATCTCACAGATACGCAGTATTTT.

This rearrangement joins TRBV12-3 or TRBV12-4 to TRBJ1-5; a possible D gene is TRBD1 (6 bases). V lost 11 bases and J lost 5, with 13 bases in between. This CDR3 spans 12 amino acids. CDR3 loop: CASQGTHQPQHF. The CDR3 nucleotides read TGTGCCTCACAGGGCACCCATCAGCCCCAGCATTTT.

The J gene is TRBJ2-3, the V gene TRBV5-1; no reliable D call. This CDR3 contains 14 residues. V was shortened by 1 base and J by 2 bases, with 8 bases between the two germline ends. Germline CDR1 is SGHRS and CDR2 is YFSETQ. The CDR3 protein is CASSLLFHTDTQYF. In nucleotides, the CDR3 is TGCGCCAGCAGCTTGTTGTTTCACACAGATACGCAGTATTTT.

V and J are TRBV3-1 (or the pseudogene TRBV3-2) and TRBJ2-5; 10 bases are shared with TRBD1. The germline V gene encodes CDR1 LGHDT and CDR2 YNNKEL (reference sequence). V was clipped by 2 bases and J by 5 bases; unmatched bases: 8. This CDR3 spans 16 amino acids. CDR3 sequence reads: CASSQFGTGAGETQYF. The CDR3 nucleotides read TGTGCCAGCAGCCAATTCGGGACAGGGGCCGGGGAGACCCAGTACTTC.

This chain uses TRBV11-2 with TRBJ1-3; D is unresolved. Germline values: CDR1 SGHAT, CDR2 FQNNGV. The CDR3 runs to 13 residues. V lost 5 bases and J 4 bases, leaving 9 bases between the germline ends. CDR3 sequence reads: CASSPGRGNTIYF. CDR3 DNA sequence: TGTGCCAGCAGCCCGGGGAGGGGAAACACCATATATTTT.

The CDR3 bases are TGTGCCAGCACCCGATTCCGGGACAGGGAAGCTGGAAACACCATATATTTT. It is translated as CASTRFRDREAGNTIYF. The chain combines TRBV2 with TRBJ1-3; 9 bases are shared with TRBD1. V lost 7 bases to trimming and J lost 2 bases; unmatched junction nucleotides: 12. Germline CDR1 SNHLY, CDR2 FYNNEI. The CDR3 spans 17 residues.

This clone has only a few counts. The chain couples TRBV29-1 to TRBJ2-3; tentatively, D is TRBD2 (6 bases). In germline, CDR1 is SQVTM, CDR2 ANQGSEA. The V end was cut by 8 bases, the J end by 4 bases, with 10 bases between. The CDR3 runs to 11 residues. CDR3 sequence reads: CSPWGADTQYF. The CDR3 DNA reads as TGCAGCCCCTGGGGGGCAGATACGCAGTATTTT.

The rearrangement links TRBV11-2 to TRBJ1-5; D is possibly TRBD1 (5 bases). V gave up 1 base and J gave up 1 base, with 8 bases separating them. Germline V gene lookup returns CDR1 SGHAT and CDR2 FQNNGV. The CDR3 runs 15 residues. For the CDR3, the DNA is TGTGCCAGCAGCTTAGTGGGGCACAGCAATCAGCCCCAGCATTTT. Its translation: CASSLVGHSNQPQHF.

V gene TRBV5-1 combines with J gene TRBJ2-7; 7 bases are a match to TRBD2. The CDR3 is 15 amino acids. The germline gives CDR1 SGHRS, CDR2 YFSETQ. V was pared by 0 bases and J by 3 bases, with 6 bases of the junction left unmatched. The CDR3 region has the DNA TGCGCCAGCAGCTTGGCAGACCCGGGGGGCTACGAGCAGTACTTC. Its protein is CASSLADPGGYEQYF.

J is TRBJ1-2 and V is TRBV27, with a weak D call TRBD1 (5 bases). CDR1 and CDR2 (germline): MNHEY, SMNVEV (reference sequence). This CDR3 has 16 amino acids. V lost 6 bases and J lost 1, with 18 bases in between. CDR3 DNA sequence: TGTGCCAGCAGGCGGGGCGCTGCAGTAGTTAACTATGGCTACACCTTC. This translates into CASRRGAAVVNYGYTF.

This clone occurred once. This specimen includes other DNA sequences encoding the same CDR3. This sequence joins TRBV3-1 (or the pseudogene TRBV3-2) and TRBJ1-1; D is unclear. Deletions cut 4 bases from V and 2 bases from J, with 8 bases between. Germline CDR1 LGHDT, CDR2 YNNKEL (reference sequence). This CDR3 contains 13 residues. CDR3 sequence (DNA): TGTGCCAGCAGCCGGTCAGGCAACACTGAAGCTTTCTTT. Residues: CASSRSGNTEAFF.

This clone was seen only a few times. The CDR3 here is CASSWTTGDQPQHF. The CDR3 bases are TGTGCCAGCAGCTGGACGACAGGGGACCAGCCCCAGCATTTT. The chain couples TRBV11-2 to TRBJ1-5, with 8 bases matching TRBD1. The V gene's germline CDR1 is SGHAT and CDR2 FQNNGV. V trimming: 4 bases; J trimming: 7 bases; junction bases outside the gene matches: 6. The CDR3 extends over 14 amino acids.